This T cell receptor (beta chain) was sequenced in a study of beta chain features in type 1 diabetes. Study as a whole: All samples together contributed more than 90,000,000 sorted cells for examination. General study points: Compared to healthy donors, patients appeared to have naive, central memory and Treg TCRB repertoires that were more alike. People with Type 1 diabetes carried modestly yet significantly shorter TCRB CDR3s in all four CD4+ subsets.

Germline loops: CDR1 GTSNPN, CDR2 SVGIG (reference sequence). CDR3 size: 13 residues. Trimming pared 4 bases from V and 3 bases from J, leaving 10 bases between. As every portion of the isolated RNA was reverse transcribed, the sequencing read expressed TCRB transcripts. Method: immunoSEQ multiplex PCR; TCRdb's copy keeps in-frame clones and lacks some. Of 120,000 or so clones listed, about 16% are singletons. The sample holds one count of this clone. Its target is unknown. Other DNA sequences in the same sample also yield this CDR3. This clonotype originated in a man aged 30 to 39 with type 1 diabetes. Material: central memory CD4+ T cells from blood. This chain uses TRBV30 with TRBJ1-5; D may be TRBD1 (5 bases). The CDR3 region has the DNA TGTGCCTGGAACCGGGACTCCAATCAGCCCCAGCATTTT. Its translation: CAWNRDSNQPQHF.